This T cell receptor beta chain comes out of a study of CXCR4 blockade with PD-1 therapy in pancreatic cancer (dated by TCRdb to between 2019 and 2020). Looking at the study overall: The study analyzed resected pancreatic ductal adenocarcinoma using both multiplex immunohistochemistry and TCRbeta immunosequencing, alongside ex vivo slice culture that tested PD-1 and CXCR4 blockade. To assess intratumoral heterogeneity, two geographically distinct regions from each of over 5 tumors were TCR-sequenced. General conclusions and limits of the study: Tumors had clonal expansion, with a mean productive clonality of approximately 0.14 compared with under 0.055 in healthy blood, yet clonality showed no correlation with survival. Only TCRbeta chains were sequenced, so true antigen-specificity overlap of convergent dominant clones remained unconfirmed pending paired alpha-beta single-cell sequencing. Amino acid clone frequency correlated strongly with the number of distinct nucleotide rearrangements encoding it, suggesting convergent selection by common tumor antigens.

The patients who supplied the archived tumor blocks had received no neoadjuvant therapy before resection. In the preserved-tissue arm of the study, roughly 33 surgical resection samples from 25 or so previously untreated pancreatic ductal adenocarcinoma patients were used. For the resection arm, ten 5-micron curls of FFPE tumor adjacent to the multiplex immunohistochemistry slide were used for DNA extraction. To note about this clone: The specificity of this receptor is unknown. It has no much larger one-base neighbor in the sample; base qualities were not kept.

Compared with germline, V lacks 6 bases and J lacks 2 bases; bases without a gene match: 3. CDR1 and CDR2 are drawn from the germline V gene (reference sequence): LNHDA, SQIVND. The CDR3 runs 14 amino acids, cysteine and phenylalanine included. The read is trimmed to its CDR3 DNA, 42 bases read in frame from base 1. Using the immunoSEQ Assay at Adaptive Biotechnologies, the researchers immunosequenced TCRbeta CDR3 regions from the extracted DNA. In the source study's methods: To quantify the absolute abundance of each unique TCRbeta CDR3, sequences were collapsed and filtered. Clonality was calculated as 1 minus Pielou's evenness, using only productive in-frame rearrangements. Regional overlap was measured by following the top 100 nucleotide rearrangements across paired samples, and the Morisita index was used to compare paired samples with unrelated samples. Convergence of nucleotide rearrangements onto identical amino acid sequences was assessed with the immunoSEQ Rearrangement Details tool. TCRdb provides this immuneACCESS table in a form limited to in-frame rearrangements. Some clones are lacking; in checked studies, under half of them reflect an unresolved V gene, and why the rest are absent is not known. V, J and clone size derive from that table, while D and trimming were established from the DNA sequence. The sample data list 15,000 or so clones, and about 72% of these were observed just once. 5.9% of the sample comes from the top ten.

The sequenced sample was tumor tissue. The sequence derives from a human donor with pancreatic ductal adenocarcinoma. This chain joins TRBV19 to TRBJ2-2, with 7 bases matching TRBD1. The CDR3 has the sequence CASSGQVNTGELFF. The DNA sequence follows: TGTGCCAGTAGCGGACAGGTTAACACCGGGGAGCTGTTTTTT.